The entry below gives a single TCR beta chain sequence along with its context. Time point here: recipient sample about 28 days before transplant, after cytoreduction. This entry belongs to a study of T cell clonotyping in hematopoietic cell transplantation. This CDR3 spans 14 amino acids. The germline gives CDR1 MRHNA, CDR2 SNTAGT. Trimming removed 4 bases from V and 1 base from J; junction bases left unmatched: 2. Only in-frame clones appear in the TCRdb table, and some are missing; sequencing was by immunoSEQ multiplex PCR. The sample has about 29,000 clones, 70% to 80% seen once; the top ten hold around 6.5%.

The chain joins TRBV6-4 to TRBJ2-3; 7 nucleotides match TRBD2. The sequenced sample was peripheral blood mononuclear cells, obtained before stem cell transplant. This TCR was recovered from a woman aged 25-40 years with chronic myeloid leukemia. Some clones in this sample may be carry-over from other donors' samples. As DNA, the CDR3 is TGTGCCAGCAGTGGAACTAGCGGCACAGATACGCAGTATTTT. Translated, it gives CASSGTSGTDTQYF.